This TCR beta chain was identified in a study of shared clonotypes between healthy human individuals (dated by TCRdb to 2020 to 2022). A note on the overall study: The cohort included three men and a couple of women between 18 and 49 years of age. For each donor, three plates each were used for CD4 naive and CD4 memory, two plates were used for CD8 naive, and one plate was used for CD8 memory. The study deeply sequenced blood TCR repertoires of five healthy adults to estimate repertoire size and the extent of clonotype sharing between individuals. Different laboratories and diverse techniques were used to prepare libraries and sequence TCR repertoires, to increase sequencing depth and limit assay-specific biases. Per donor, leukapheresis produced somewhere between about 0.94 and 9 billion PBMCs. The full study reports these points: Based on pairwise subsampling, the degree of clonotype sharing among donors was expected to be affected by sequencing depth. Sampling was restricted to blood, and TCR repertoires in tissue are likely to differ from TCR repertoires in blood. Roughly 5.2% of naive CD4, around 3.6% of naive CD8, about 2.1% of memory CD4, and approximately 0.4% of memory CD8 clonotypes were shared across several donors. Clonotypes shared by all four sorted-subset donors showed higher generation probabilities than non-shared clonotypes. Rarefaction of sorted-subset datasets indicated incomplete sequencing despite the large sequencing depth. Because the study included only a small number of donors, the genetic and exposure-history diversity represented was limited. Larger estimated clonotype richness was generally found for naive subsets than for memory subsets.

Only one count was recorded for this clone. The antigen it recognizes is unknown. One base away there is no much larger clone; base qualities are not given. Using the deep immunoSEQ assay, TCR CDR3 regions were amplified from genomic DNA by multiplex PCR. Genomic DNA extracted from each cell subset was distributed evenly over all wells of several immunoSEQ 96-well plates, and each plate served as one replicate. For sorted subsets, roughly 200 ng of genomic DNA, equivalent to 30,000 or so T cell genomes, went into each replicate PCR. The purified libraries were quantified using a Qubit 3.0 fluorometer, sized with a Bioanalyzer 2100, and then quantified again using the KAPA Library Quantification kit. Each immunoSEQ 96-well plate was sequenced on its own single-read 150-cycle Illumina NextSeq 550 flow cell. As for the original processing: The immunoSEQ output contained only junctional sequences without quality scores, so filtering could not match that applied to full-length reads. Sequences were annotated with PyIR, a Python wrapper for IgBLAST v1.9, and V/J genes and CDR3 were assigned using IMGT germline references. Reads with weak V/J assignments (E-value above 1e-6), missing CDR3, stop codons, out-of-frame junctions, or ambiguous translated residues were removed. V3J clonotypes were defined as sequences sharing an identical inferred V gene, J gene, and CDR3 amino acid sequence. Percentage overlap between repertoires was calculated by dividing the number of shared unique clonotypes by the size of the smaller repertoire. Richness of each repertoire was evaluated using RTK rarefaction, the Chao1 estimator, and Recon v2.1 estimates of unobserved clonotypes. Generation probabilities for all TCRbeta clonotypes obtained by the gDNA method from several donors were computed using OLGA. In TCRdb, the immuneACCESS table is reduced to in-frame sequences with V and J assigned. These tables do not hold every clone; where another copy was compared, an unresolved V gene accounts for under half, and the others remain unexplained. D and trimming were read from the DNA, whereas the V and J calls and clone size are those reported in that table. For this sample the table gives roughly 2.6 million clones, of which around 94% were detected only once. Of the sample, around 0.15% is held by the ten largest clones.

There are 16 amino acids in the CDR3, from cysteine to phenylalanine inclusive. Only CDR3 DNA is held: 48 bases, read in frame from base 1. The CDR1 and CDR2 encoded by the germline V gene (reference sequence) are SGHNT and YYREEE. V trim: 0 bases; J trim: 2 bases; unmatched bases: 5. Healthy HIV-negative adults with no recently reported acute infections or vaccinations were included as donors. Only Caucasian adults living in Nashville, Tennessee, USA were represented among the donors. CD4+ T cells were enriched through magnetic negative selection, after which naive cells were positively selected on CD45RA and the remaining negative fraction served as the memory subset. Blood was collected by leukapheresis, and PBMCs were isolated by Ficoll-Histopaque density gradient centrifugation and then cryopreserved in liquid nitrogen vapor phase. Purity and quantity of every magnetically sorted T cell population were checked by analytical flow cytometry. Each sorted fraction had its genomic DNA isolated and then quantified by UV absorbance on a Nanodrop 2000c.

This clonotype was sampled from a man aged 18 to 30 in good health. In this chain, TRBV5-4 is recombined with TRBJ1-2; 9 central nucleotides agree with TRBD1. The sample comprised naive CD4+ T cells sorted from blood. In light of the paper, this sample's cell subset or site label describes: CD45RA+ positively selected. The CDR3 protein: CASSLEGQGGNYGYTF. The bases read TGTGCCAGCAGCTTGGAGGGACAGGGCGGCAACTATGGCTACACCTTC.